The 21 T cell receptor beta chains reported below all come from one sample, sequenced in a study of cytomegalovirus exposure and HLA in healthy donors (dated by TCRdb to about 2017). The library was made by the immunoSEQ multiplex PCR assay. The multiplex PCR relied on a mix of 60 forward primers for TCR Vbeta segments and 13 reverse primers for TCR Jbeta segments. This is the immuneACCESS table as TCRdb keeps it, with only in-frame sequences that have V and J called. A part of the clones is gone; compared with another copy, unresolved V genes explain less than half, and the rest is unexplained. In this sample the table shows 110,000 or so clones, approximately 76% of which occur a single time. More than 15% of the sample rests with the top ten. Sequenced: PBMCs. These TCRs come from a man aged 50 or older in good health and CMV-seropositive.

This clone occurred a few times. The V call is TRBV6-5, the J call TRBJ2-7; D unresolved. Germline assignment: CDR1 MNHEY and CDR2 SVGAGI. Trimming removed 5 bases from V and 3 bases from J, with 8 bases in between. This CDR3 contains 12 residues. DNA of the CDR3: TGTGCCAGCAGTGAGGTTCTCTACGAGCAGTACTTC. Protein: CASSEVLYEQYF.

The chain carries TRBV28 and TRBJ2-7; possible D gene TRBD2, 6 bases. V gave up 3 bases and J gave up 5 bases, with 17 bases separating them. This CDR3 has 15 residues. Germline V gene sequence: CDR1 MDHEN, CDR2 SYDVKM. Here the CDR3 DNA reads TGTGCCAGCAGTTTCGTTTCCGGGGGAGGAAACGAGCAGTACTTC. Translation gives CASSFVSGGGNEQYF. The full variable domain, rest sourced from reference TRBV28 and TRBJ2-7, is DVKVTQSSRYLVKRTGEKVFLECVQDMDHENMFWYRQDPGLGLRLIYFSYDVKMKEKGDIPEGYSVSREKKERFSLILESASTNQTSMYLCASSFVSGGGNEQYFGPGTRLTVT.

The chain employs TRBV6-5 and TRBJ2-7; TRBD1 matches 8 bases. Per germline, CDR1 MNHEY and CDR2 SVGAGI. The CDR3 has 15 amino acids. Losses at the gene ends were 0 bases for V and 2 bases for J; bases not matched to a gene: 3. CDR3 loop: CASSYSGTGPYEQYF. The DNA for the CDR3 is TGTGCCAGCAGTTACTCGGGGACAGGCCCCTACGAGCAGTACTTC.

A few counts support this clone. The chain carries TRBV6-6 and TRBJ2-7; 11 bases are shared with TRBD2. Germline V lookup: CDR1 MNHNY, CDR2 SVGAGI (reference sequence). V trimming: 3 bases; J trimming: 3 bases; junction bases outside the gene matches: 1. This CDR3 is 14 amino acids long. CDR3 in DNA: TGTGCCAGCAGTTATGGGACTAGCGGCTACGAGCAGTACTTC. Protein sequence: CASSYGTSGYEQYF.

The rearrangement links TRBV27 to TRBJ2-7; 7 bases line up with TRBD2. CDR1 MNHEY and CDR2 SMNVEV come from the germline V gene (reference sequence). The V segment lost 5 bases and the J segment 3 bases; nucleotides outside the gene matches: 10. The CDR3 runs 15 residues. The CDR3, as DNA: TGTGCCAGCAGTGAAGCTAGCGGAGGGGTCTACGAGCAGTACTTC. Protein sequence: CASSEASGGVYEQYF.

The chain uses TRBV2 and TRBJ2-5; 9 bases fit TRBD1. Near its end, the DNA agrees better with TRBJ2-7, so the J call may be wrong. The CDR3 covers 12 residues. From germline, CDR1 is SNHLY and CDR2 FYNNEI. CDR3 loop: CASSGTGPEQYF. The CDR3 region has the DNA TGTGCCAGCAGCGGGACAGGGCCCGAGCAGTACTTC.

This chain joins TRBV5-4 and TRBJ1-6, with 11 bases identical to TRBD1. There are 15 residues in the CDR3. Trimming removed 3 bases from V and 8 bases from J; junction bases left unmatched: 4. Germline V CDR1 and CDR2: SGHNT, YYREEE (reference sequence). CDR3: CASSWTGGSDSPLHF. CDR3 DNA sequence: TGTGCCAGCAGCTGGACAGGGGGCAGCGATTCACCCCTCCACTTT.

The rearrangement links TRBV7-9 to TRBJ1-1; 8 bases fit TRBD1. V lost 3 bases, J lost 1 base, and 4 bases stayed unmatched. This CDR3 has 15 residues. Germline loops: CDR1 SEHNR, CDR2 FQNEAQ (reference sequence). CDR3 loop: CASSFRQGANTEAFF. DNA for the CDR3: TGTGCCAGCAGCTTCCGGCAGGGGGCGAACACTGAAGCTTTCTTT.

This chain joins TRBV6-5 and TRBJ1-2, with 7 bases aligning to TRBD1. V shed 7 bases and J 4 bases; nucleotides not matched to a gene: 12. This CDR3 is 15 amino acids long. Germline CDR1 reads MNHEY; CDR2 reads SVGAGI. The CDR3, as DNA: TGTGCCAGCACCCTAACCCGACAGGGCGGCTATGGCTACACCTTC. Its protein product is CASTLTRQGGYGYTF.

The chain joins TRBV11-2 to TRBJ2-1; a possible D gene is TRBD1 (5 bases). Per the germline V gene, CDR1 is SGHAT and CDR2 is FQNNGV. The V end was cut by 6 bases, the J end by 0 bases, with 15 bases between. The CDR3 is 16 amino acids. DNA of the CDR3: TGTGCCAGCAGAAGCAGGACACGGAGCTCCTACAATGAGCAGTTCTTC. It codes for CASRSRTRSSYNEQFF.

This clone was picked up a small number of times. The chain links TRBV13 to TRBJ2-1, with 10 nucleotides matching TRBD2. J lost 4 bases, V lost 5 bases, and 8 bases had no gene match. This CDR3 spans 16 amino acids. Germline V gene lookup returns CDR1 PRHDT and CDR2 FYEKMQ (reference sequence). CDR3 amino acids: CASSPRLAGPYNEQFF. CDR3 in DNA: TGTGCCAGCAGCCCGAGACTAGCGGGTCCTTACAATGAGCAGTTCTTC. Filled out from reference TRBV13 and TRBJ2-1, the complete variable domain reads AAGVIQSPRHLIKEKRETATLKCYPIPRHDTVYWYQQGPGQDPQFLISFYEKMQSDKGSIPDRFSAQQFSDYHSELNMSSLELGDSALYFCASSPRLAGPYNEQFFGPGTRLTVL.

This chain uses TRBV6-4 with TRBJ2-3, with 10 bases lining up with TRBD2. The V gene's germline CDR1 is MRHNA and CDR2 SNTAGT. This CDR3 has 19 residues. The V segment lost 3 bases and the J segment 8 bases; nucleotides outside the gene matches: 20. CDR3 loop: CASSEEPLEAGGLFGTQYF. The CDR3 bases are TGTGCCAGCAGTGAGGAGCCCTTGGAAGCGGGGGGGCTCTTCGGTACGCAGTATTTT.

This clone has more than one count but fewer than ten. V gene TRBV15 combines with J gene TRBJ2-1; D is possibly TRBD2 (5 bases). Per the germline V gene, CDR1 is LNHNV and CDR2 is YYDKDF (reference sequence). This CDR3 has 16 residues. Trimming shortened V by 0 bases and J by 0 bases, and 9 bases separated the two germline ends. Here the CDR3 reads CATSREKTTSYNEQFF. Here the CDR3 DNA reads TGTGCCACCAGCAGAGAGAAGACTACCTCCTACAATGAGCAGTTCTTC.

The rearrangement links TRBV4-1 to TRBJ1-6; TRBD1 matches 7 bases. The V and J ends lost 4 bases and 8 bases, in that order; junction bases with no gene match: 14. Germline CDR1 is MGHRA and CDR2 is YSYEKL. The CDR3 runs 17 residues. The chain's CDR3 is CASSPEGDRAPYSPLHF. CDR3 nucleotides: TGCGCCAGCAGCCCCGAGGGAGACAGGGCCCCATATTCACCCCTCCACTTT.

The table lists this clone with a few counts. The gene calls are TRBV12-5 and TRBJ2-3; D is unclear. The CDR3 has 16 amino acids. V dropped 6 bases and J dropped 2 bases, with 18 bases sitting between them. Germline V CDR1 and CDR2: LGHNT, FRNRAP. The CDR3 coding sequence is TGTGCTAGTGGCCGAAACCCGGGTCCCCTCACAGATACGCAGTATTTT. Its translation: CASGRNPGPLTDTQYF.

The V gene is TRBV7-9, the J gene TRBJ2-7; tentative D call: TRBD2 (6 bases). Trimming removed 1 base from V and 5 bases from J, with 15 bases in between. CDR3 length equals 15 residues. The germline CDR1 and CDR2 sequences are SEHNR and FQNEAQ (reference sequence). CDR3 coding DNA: TGTGCCAGCAGCTTAGTCGGGACTCGGATGGACGAGCAGTACTTC. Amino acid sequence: CASSLVGTRMDEQYF.

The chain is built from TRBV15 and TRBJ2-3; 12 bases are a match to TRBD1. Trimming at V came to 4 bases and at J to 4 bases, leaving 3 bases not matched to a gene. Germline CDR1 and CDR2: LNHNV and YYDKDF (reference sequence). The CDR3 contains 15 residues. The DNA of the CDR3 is TGTGCCACCAGCACCGGGACAGGGGGCCCAGATACGCAGTATTTT. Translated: CATSTGTGGPDTQYF.

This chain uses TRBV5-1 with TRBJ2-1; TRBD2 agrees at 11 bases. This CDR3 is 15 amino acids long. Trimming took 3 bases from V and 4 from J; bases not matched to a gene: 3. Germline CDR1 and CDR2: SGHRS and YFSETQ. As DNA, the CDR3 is TGCGCCAGCAGCTCGACTAGCGGGATGTACAATGAGCAGTTCTTC. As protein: CASSSTSGMYNEQFF. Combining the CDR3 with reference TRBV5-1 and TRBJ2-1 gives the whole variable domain KAGVTQTPRYLIKTRGQQVTLSCSPISGHRSVSWYQQTPGQGLQFLFEYFSETQRNKGNFPGRFSGRQFSNSRSEMNVSTLELGDSALYLCASSSTSGMYNEQFFGPGTRLTVL.

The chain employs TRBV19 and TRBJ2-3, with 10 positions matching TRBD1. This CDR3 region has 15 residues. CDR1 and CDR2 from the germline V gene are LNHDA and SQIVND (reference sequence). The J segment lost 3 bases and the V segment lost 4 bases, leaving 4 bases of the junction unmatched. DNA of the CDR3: TGTGCCAGTAGTACGGGACAGGGGATGACAGATACGCAGTATTTT. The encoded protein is CASSTGQGMTDTQYF.

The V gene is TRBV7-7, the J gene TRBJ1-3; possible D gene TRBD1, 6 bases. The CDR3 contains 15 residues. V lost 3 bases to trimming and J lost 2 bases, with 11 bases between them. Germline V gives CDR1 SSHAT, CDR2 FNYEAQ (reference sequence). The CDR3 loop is CASSFTTGPGNTIYF. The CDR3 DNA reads TGTGCCAGCAGCTTTACAACAGGGCCTGGAAACACCATATATTTT.

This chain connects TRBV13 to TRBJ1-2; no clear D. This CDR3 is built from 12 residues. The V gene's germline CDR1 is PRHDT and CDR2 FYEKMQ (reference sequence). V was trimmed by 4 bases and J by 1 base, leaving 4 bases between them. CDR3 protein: CASSSNNYGYTF. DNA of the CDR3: TGTGCCAGCAGCTCCAATAACTATGGCTACACCTTC.